A selection of T cell receptor beta chains follows, all from one sample in a study of T cell responses to AZD1222 COVID-19 vaccine. TCRdb's copy holds only in-frame clones and misses some; the assay was immunoSEQ multiplex PCR. Seen here are about 100,000 clones, approximately 90% observed once, and the top ten hold 2.8%. The sample here was peripheral blood, taken on day 0 of AZD1222 vaccination. These receptors were collected from an adult in good health. Both conserved end residues are part of each CDR3. D genes are given only for firm matches. The size field is filled for only some rows; it gives once, few, many or a size class.

CDR3nt	CDR3aa	d_gene	abundance	v_gene	j_gene
TGTGCCAGTAGCCAAACCCTAGCGGGAAACTACGAGCAGTACTTC	CASSQTLAGNYEQYF	TRBD2	-	TRBV19	TRBJ2-7
TGTGCCTGGAGTGTGGGACGGGATAATTCACCCCTCCACTTT	CAWSVGRDNSPLHF	-	-	TRBV30	TRBJ1-6
TGTGCCAGCAGTTTCTGGTCTACGCAGTATTTT	CASSFWSTQYF	-	-	TRBV28	TRBJ2-3
TGTGCCAGTAGTAGGGTCGAGGGAACGCGTAATCGGCCCCAGCATTTT	CASSRVEGTRNRPQHF	-	-	TRBV19	TRBJ1-5
TGCGCCAGCAGCCAAGATCGAGCGGGGGGGAATGAGCAGTTCTTC	CASSQDRAGGNEQFF	TRBD2	-	TRBV4-3	TRBJ2-1
TGTGCCAGCCGGGTCGGGGGTTCGAATGAAAAACTGTTTTTT	CASRVGGSNEKLFF	-	-	TRBV6-5	TRBJ1-4
TGTGCCAGCAGTGAGGCCGCCGGCTCCTACAATGAGCAGTTCTTC	CASSEAAGSYNEQFF	-	-	TRBV6-4	TRBJ2-1
TGTGCCAGCTCACCAGACAGGGGGGGTGGTGAGCAGTACTTC	CASSPDRGGGEQYF	TRBD1	-	TRBV18	TRBJ2-7
TGTGCCAGCAGCCTTGGTGGGGCTAGCGGGAGGAATGAGCAGTTCTTC	CASSLGGASGRNEQFF	TRBD2	-	TRBV7-3	TRBJ2-1
TGTGCCAGCAGTCCCAGCGGGAGTGAGCAGTTCTTC	CASSPSGSEQFF	TRBD2	-	TRBV28	TRBJ2-1
TGTGCCAGCAGCCCCGGACAGGGGAAAAATTCACCCCTCCACTTT	CASSPGQGKNSPLHF	TRBD1	-	TRBV7-2	TRBJ1-6
TGCAGCGTTGAAGAATACGGGGATAACTATGGCTACACCTTC	CSVEEYGDNYGYTF	-	-	TRBV29-1	TRBJ1-2
TGTGCCAGCAGTTATTCTGGGGGAAGCACTAATGAAAAACTGTTTTTT	CASSYSGGSTNEKLFF	-	-	TRBV6-5	TRBJ1-4
TGTGCCAGCACCTTAGCGGGGCTAGTGGGGAATGAGCAGTTCTTC	CASTLAGLVGNEQFF	TRBD2	-	TRBV9	TRBJ2-1
TGTGCCACCAGGGACAGGGTGGGTTATGGAAAACTGTTTTTT	CATRDRVGYGKLFF	TRBD1	-	TRBV15	TRBJ1-4
TGTGCCAGCACTGCCGGGAACAACAATGAGCAGTTCTTC	CASTAGNNNEQFF	-	-	TRBV2	TRBJ2-1
TGTGCCAGTAGTATCGGCCAGAGCTCCTACAATGAGCAGTTCTTC	CASSIGQSSYNEQFF	-	-	TRBV19	TRBJ2-1
TGTGCCAGCAGACCTCTAGCGGGAGTTGGAAATGAGCAGTTCTTC	CASRPLAGVGNEQFF	TRBD2	-	TRBV6-5	TRBJ2-1
TGTGCCAGCAGGCGCAGCGGAGCCACATACAATGAGCAGTTCTTC	CASRRSGATYNEQFF	-	-	TRBV7-2	TRBJ2-1
TGTGCCACCAGTGATTTAAAGTCTAGCGGGCCGCGTTCCTACAATGAGCAGTTCTTC	CATSDLKSSGPRSYNEQFF	TRBD2	-	TRBV24-1	TRBJ2-1
TGCGCCAGCAGCTTGGTGCCAGGGCGGTATGGAAACACCATATATTTT	CASSLVPGRYGNTIYF	-	-	TRBV5-1	TRBJ1-3
TGCGCCAGCAGCTTCGGGACTAGCGGGAGAGGGTCCTACAATGAGCAGTTCTTC	CASSFGTSGRGSYNEQFF	TRBD2	-	TRBV5-1	TRBJ2-1
TGTGCCAGCAGCTTAGTGGGGTGGAACACTGAAGCTTTCTTT	CASSLVGWNTEAFF	-	-	TRBV7-9	TRBJ1-1
TGCAGCGTGGGGCGGACAGGAGCCCCAACCGGGGAGCTGTTTTTT	CSVGRTGAPTGELFF	TRBD1	-	TRBV29-1	TRBJ2-2
TGTGCCAGCAGTTACTCGGTGGACAGGGGTATGGAGCCCCAGCATTTT	CASSYSVDRGMEPQHF	TRBD1	-	TRBV6-2/TRBV6-3	TRBJ1-5
TGTGCCACCAGCCTTCATACAGGGGGCTATGGCTACACCTTC	CATSLHTGGYGYTF	TRBD1	-	TRBV15	TRBJ1-2
TGTGCCAGCAGCTTAGCAGGGGCCGGCACTGAAGCTTTCTTT	CASSLAGAGTEAFF	-	-	TRBV7-9	TRBJ1-1
TGTGCCAGCTCACCTGACGGGAGCTCCTACAATGAGCAGTTCTTC	CASSPDGSSYNEQFF	-	-	TRBV18	TRBJ2-1
TGCAGCGTTGAAACATCTTGGCTCTACAATGAGCAGTTCTTC	CSVETSWLYNEQFF	-	-	TRBV29-1	TRBJ2-1
TGTGCCAGCAGCCATACAGGGGATAAACTGTTTTTT	CASSHTGDKLFF	TRBD1	-	TRBV7-9	TRBJ1-4
TGCGCCAGCAGCCAGGCAGGGGGCATCACCGGGGAGCTGTTTTTT	CASSQAGGITGELFF	TRBD1	-	TRBV4-1	TRBJ2-2
TGTGCCAGCAGCCAAGAAACAGGGAGTAATGGCTACACCTTC	CASSQETGSNGYTF	-	once	TRBV4-2	TRBJ1-2